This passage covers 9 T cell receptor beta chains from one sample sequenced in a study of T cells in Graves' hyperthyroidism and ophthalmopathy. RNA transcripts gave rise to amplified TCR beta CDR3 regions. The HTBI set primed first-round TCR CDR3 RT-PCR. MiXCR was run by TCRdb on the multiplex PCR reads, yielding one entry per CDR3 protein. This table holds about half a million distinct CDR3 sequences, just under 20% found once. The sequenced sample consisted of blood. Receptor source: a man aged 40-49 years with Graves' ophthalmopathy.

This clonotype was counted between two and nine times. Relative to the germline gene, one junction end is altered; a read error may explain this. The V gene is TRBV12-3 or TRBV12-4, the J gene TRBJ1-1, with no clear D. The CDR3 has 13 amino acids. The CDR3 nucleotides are TGTGCCAGCAGTTTACACGTGAACACTGAAGCTCTCTTT. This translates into CASSLHVNTEALF.

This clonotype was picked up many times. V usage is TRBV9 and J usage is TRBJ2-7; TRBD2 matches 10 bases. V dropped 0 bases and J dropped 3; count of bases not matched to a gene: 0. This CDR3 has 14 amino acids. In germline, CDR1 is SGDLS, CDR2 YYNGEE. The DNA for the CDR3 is TGTGCCAGCAGCGTAGCTAGCGGGAGCTACGAGCAGTACTTC. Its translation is CASSVASGSYEQYF.

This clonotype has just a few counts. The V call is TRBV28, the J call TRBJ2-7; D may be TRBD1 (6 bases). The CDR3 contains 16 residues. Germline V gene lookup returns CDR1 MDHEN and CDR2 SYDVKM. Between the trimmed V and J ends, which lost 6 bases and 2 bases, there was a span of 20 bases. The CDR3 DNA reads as TGTGCCAGCAGGATGGGACACCTTAGGTCGACCTACGAGCAGTACTTC. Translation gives CASRMGHLRSTYEQYF.

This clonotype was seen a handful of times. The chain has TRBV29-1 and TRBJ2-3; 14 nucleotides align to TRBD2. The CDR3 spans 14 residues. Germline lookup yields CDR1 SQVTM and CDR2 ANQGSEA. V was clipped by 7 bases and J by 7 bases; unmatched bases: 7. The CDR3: CSAVTSGRGNTQYF. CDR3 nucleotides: TGCAGCGCTGTGACTAGCGGGAGGGGAAATACGCAGTATTTT.

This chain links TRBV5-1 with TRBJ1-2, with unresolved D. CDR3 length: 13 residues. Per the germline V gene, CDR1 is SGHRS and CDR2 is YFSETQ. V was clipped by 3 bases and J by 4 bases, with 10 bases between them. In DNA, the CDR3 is TGCGCCAGCAGCTCCGGGAGTAGCTATGGCTACACCTTC. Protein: CASSSGSSYGYTF.

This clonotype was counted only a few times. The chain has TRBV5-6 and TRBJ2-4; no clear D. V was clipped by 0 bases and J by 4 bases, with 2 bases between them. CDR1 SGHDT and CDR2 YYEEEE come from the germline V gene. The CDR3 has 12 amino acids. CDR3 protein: CASSLGKNIQYF. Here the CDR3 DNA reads TGTGCCAGCAGCTTGGGTAAAAACATTCAGTACTTC.

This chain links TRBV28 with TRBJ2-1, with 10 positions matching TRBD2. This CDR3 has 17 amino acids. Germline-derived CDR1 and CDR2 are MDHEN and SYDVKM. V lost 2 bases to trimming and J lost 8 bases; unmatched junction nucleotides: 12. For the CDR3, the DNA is TGTGCCAGCAGTTTAAGGGGGGCTAGCGGGAGAGGGCATGAGCAGTTCTTC. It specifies CASSLRGASGRGHEQFF. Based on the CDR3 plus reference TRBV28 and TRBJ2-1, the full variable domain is DVKVTQSSRYLVKRTGEKVFLECVQDMDHENMFWYRQDPGLGLRLIYFSYDVKMKEKGDIPEGYSVSREKKERFSLILESASTNQTSMYLCASSLRGASGRGHEQFFGPGTRLTVL.

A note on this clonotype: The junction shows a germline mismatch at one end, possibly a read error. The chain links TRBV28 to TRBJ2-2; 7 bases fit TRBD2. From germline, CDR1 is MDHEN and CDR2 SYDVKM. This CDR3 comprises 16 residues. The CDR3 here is CASSHSGGVNTGELFF. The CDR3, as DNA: TGCGCCAGCAGCCACTCGGGAGGAGTAAACACCGGGGAGCTGTTTTTT.

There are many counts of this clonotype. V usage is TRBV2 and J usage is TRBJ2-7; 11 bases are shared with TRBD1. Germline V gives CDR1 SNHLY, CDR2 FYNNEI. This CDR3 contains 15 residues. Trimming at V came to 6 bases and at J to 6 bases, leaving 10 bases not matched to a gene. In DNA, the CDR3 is TGTGCCAGCAGCACCTTAGGACAGGGGGCAAGCGAGCAGTACTTC. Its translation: CASSTLGQGASEQYF.